This passage covers 25 T cell receptor beta chains from one sample sequenced in a study of blood T cell repertoires in COVID-19. TCRdb keeps only in-frame clones here, not all; method: immunoSEQ multiplex PCR. This sample has 200,000 to 250,000 clones, with roughly 86% found just once. The specimen sequenced was peripheral blood. The receptors originated from a woman aged 25 to 39 who had recovered from COVID-19.

The rearrangement uses TRBV27 and TRBJ1-2, with D possibly TRBD1 on 5 matching bases. Per the germline V gene, CDR1 is MNHEY and CDR2 is SMNVEV (reference sequence). This CDR3 is 13 amino acids long. Trimming took 6 bases from V and 1 from J, leaving 9 bases between them. This chain's CDR3 is CASSPGINYGYTF. For the CDR3, the DNA is TGTGCCAGCAGCCCAGGGATTAACTATGGCTACACCTTC.

This sequence joins TRBV7-3 and TRBJ2-2, with D perhaps matching TRBD2 (6 bases). Germline assignment: CDR1 SGHTA and CDR2 FQGTGA. The length of the CDR3 is 15 residues. With 5 bases removed from V and 1 base from J, the gap between germline ends came to 11 bases. Written as DNA, the CDR3 is TGTGCCAGCAGCCCCCCCGGGGGGAACACCGGGGAGCTGTTTTTT. It translates to CASSPPGGNTGELFF.

J is TRBJ2-3 and V is TRBV7-3, with D possibly TRBD1 on 6 matching bases. The ends were cut back, 0 bases at V and 3 bases at J, with 13 bases in the middle. CDR3 length: 16 residues. Germline V gene lookup returns CDR1 SGHTA and CDR2 FQGTGA. This CDR3 is CASSLTFPTGTDTQYF. Written as DNA, the CDR3 is TGTGCCAGCAGCTTAACATTCCCAACAGGGACAGATACGCAGTATTTT.

The V gene is TRBV6-2 or TRBV6-3, the J gene TRBJ2-7; D is ambiguous. The CDR3 extends over 13 amino acids. Trimming removed 2 bases from V and 2 bases from J, with 7 bases in between. Germline-derived CDR1 and CDR2 are MNHEY and SVGEGT. The CDR3 is CASSYEAAYEQYF. CDR3 nucleotide sequence: TGTGCCAGCAGTTACGAGGCCGCCTACGAGCAGTACTTC.

CDR3 in DNA: TGCGCCAGCAGCTTGGAGGTCCGGAGCTCCTACGAGCAGTACTTC. Residues: CASSLEVRSSYEQYF. This chain links TRBV5-1 with TRBJ2-7; D is uncertain. V shed 0 bases and J shed 0 bases, with 10 bases lying between them. The CDR3 contains 15 residues. In germline, CDR1 is SGHRS, CDR2 YFSETQ.

The V and J genes are TRBV2 and TRBJ1-6; D might be TRBD1 (6 bases). Between the trimmed V and J ends, which lost 3 bases and 4 bases, there was a span of 19 bases. Looked up from germline, CDR1 is SNHLY and CDR2 is FYNNEI. The CDR3 is made up of 18 amino acids. The CDR3 sequence: CASSDRQGSYGYNSPLHF. The CDR3, as DNA: TGTGCCAGCAGTGATCGCCAGGGGTCTTACGGATATAATTCACCCCTCCACTTT.

The V gene is TRBV9, the J gene TRBJ2-1; TRBD1 matches 9 bases. J gave up 4 bases and V 3 bases, and 5 bases lay outside the gene matches. The CDR3 sequence is 15 residues long. The germline CDR1 and CDR2 sequences are SGDLS and YYNGEE. The CDR3 DNA follows: TGTGCCAGCAGCGACGGGACAGGGTTTTACAATGAGCAGTTCTTC. Encoded protein: CASSDGTGFYNEQFF.

V usage is TRBV5-5 and J usage is TRBJ1-2, with D unresolved. CDR1 and CDR2 (germline): SGHKS, YYEKEE (reference sequence). The CDR3 runs 14 residues. Trimming pared 0 bases from V and 3 bases from J, leaving 9 bases between. CDR3 DNA sequence: TGTGCCAGCAGCTTGGGTCCCGCGGACTATGGCTACACCTTC. Amino acids: CASSLGPADYGYTF.

The rearrangement links TRBV18 to TRBJ1-5, with D uncertain. V gave up 3 bases and J gave up 5 bases, with 11 bases separating them. The germline V gene encodes CDR1 KGHSH and CDR2 LQKENI. This CDR3 comprises 14 residues. The CDR3 region is CASSPDSIDQPQHF. The CDR3 DNA reads as TGTGCCAGCTCACCCGATAGCATAGATCAGCCCCAGCATTTT. The full variable domain, its missing parts supplied by reference TRBV18 and TRBJ1-5, is NAGVMQNPRHLVRRRGQEARLRCSPMKGHSHVYWYRQLPEEGLKFMVYLQKENIIDESGMPKERFSAEFPKEGPSILRIQQVVRGDSAAYFCASSPDSIDQPQHFGDGTRLSIL.

This clone has just a few counts. The chain has TRBV4-1 and TRBJ2-1; 11 bases agree with TRBD2. V dropped 6 bases and J dropped 1; count of bases not matched to a gene: 17. This CDR3 is 20 amino acids long. Germline values: CDR1 MGHRA, CDR2 YSYEKL. The CDR3 loop is CASSPLGLAGGPTSYNEQFF. The DNA of the CDR3 is TGCGCCAGCAGTCCCTTGGGGCTAGCGGGGGGACCTACATCCTACAATGAGCAGTTCTTC.

The rearrangement uses TRBV12-3 or TRBV12-4 and TRBJ1-1; D is undetermined. The V and J ends lost 3 bases and 4 bases respectively, with 6 bases between them. The CDR3 loop spans 12 amino acids. This CDR3 is CASSFGFTEAFF. The CDR3 DNA sequence: TGTGCCAGCAGTTTCGGGTTCACTGAAGCTTTCTTT.

The rearrangement uses TRBV7-3 and TRBJ2-3, with 9 bases lining up with TRBD2. After removal of 4 bases from V and 1 base from J, the junction contained 6 bases not matched to a gene. Germline V gene lookup returns CDR1 SGHTA and CDR2 FQGTGA. The CDR3 is made up of 16 amino acids. The CDR3 nucleotides are TGTGCCAGCAGCTCGAGCGGGGGGACAGGCACAGATACGCAGTATTTT. Residues: CASSSSGGTGTDTQYF.

This rearrangement joins TRBV10-3 to TRBJ1-4; TRBD1 aligns across 7 bases. This CDR3 spans 15 amino acids. Germline assignment: CDR1 ENHRY and CDR2 SYGVKD. V was clipped by 0 bases and J by 7 bases; unmatched bases: 5. The DNA for the CDR3 is TGTGCCATCAGTGAGTCGGCAGGGGGAGGTGAAAAACTGTTTTTT. It yields the protein CAISESAGGGEKLFF.

The chain uses TRBV5-4 and TRBJ2-7; maybe TRBD1 (6 bases). From germline, CDR1 is SGHNT and CDR2 YYREEE (reference sequence). The CDR3 spans 13 residues. V lost 1 base and J lost 4, with 9 bases in between. The DNA for the CDR3 is TGTGCCAGCAGCTTGACGCAGGGGTACGAGCAGTACTTC. It specifies CASSLTQGYEQYF.

This clone was picked up a small number of times. The chain is built from TRBV15 and TRBJ1-6; a possible D gene is TRBD1 (5 bases). CDR1 is LNHNV and CDR2 is YYDKDF in the germline V gene (reference sequence). Trimming stripped 3 bases from V and 9 bases from J, with 12 bases between. The CDR3 is 14 amino acids. The CDR3 bases are TGTGCCACCAGCAGCGCGGGACTGGGTTCACCCCTCCACTTT. Protein sequence: CATSSAGLGSPLHF.

The chain links TRBV5-4 to TRBJ2-7; tentative D call: TRBD1 (5 bases). CDR1 and CDR2 from the germline V gene are SGHNT and YYREEE (reference sequence). Trimming cost V 0 bases and J 0 bases, with 13 bases left between them. The length of the CDR3 is 16 residues. CDR3 nucleotide sequence: TGTGCCAGCAGCTTGGGGGGCGTGATTTCCTCCTACGAGCAGTACTTC. It translates to CASSLGGVISSYEQYF.

The rearrangement links TRBV29-1 to TRBJ1-2, with D unclear. The CDR3 runs 14 residues. Trimming took off 0 bases at V and 2 bases at J, with 10 bases between the two ends. Germline loops: CDR1 SQVTM, CDR2 ANQGSEA. The CDR3 loop is CSVEDLTLNYGYTF. CDR3 in DNA: TGCAGCGTTGAAGATCTTACTCTAAACTATGGCTACACCTTC.

The chain links TRBV30 to TRBJ2-7; 10 nucleotides align to TRBD1. V trimming: 7 bases; J trimming: 4 bases; junction bases outside the gene matches: 7. The CDR3 contains 13 residues. Germline lookup yields CDR1 GTSNPN and CDR2 SVGIG (reference sequence). The CDR3 is CAFDRGQKYEQYF. The CDR3 DNA reads TGTGCCTTCGACAGGGGGCAAAAGTACGAGCAGTACTTC.

This clone was detected a few times. The DNA for the CDR3 is TGTGCCAGCAGCCTTGGCGGGGTCACTGAAGCTTTCTTT. As protein: CASSLGGVTEAFF. The chain links TRBV3-1 (or the pseudogene TRBV3-2) to TRBJ1-1; D unresolved. The CDR3 contains 13 residues. V shed 4 bases and J shed 4 bases, with 10 bases lying between them. In germline, CDR1 is LGHDT, CDR2 YNNKEL (reference sequence).

This clone is a singleton in its sample. This chain connects TRBV5-1 to TRBJ2-5, with TRBD1 matching 11 bases. Germline values: CDR1 SGHRS, CDR2 YFSETQ. The CDR3 sequence is 16 residues long. J lost 2 bases, V lost 2 bases, and 5 bases had no gene match. The CDR3 spells CASSFHGTGGQETQYF. Written as DNA, the CDR3 is TGCGCCAGCAGCTTCCACGGGACAGGGGGGCAAGAGACCCAGTACTTC.

This sequence joins TRBV5-1 and TRBJ2-1; 12 positions agree with TRBD2. Trimming took 4 bases from V and 8 from J; bases not matched to a gene: 7. Germline V gene lookup returns CDR1 SGHRS and CDR2 YFSETQ. This CDR3 region has 15 residues. Here the CDR3 DNA reads TGCGCCAGCAGCACGGGCCTAGCGGGGGGGGATGAGCAGTTCTTC. Its translation: CASSTGLAGGDEQFF.

The rearrangement uses TRBV6-1 and TRBJ2-5; a weak D match, TRBD2 (6 bases). Germline V gene lookup returns CDR1 MNHNS and CDR2 SASEGT. The CDR3 length is 15 residues. V shed 3 bases and J shed 4 bases, with 15 bases lying between them. The CDR3 DNA follows: TGTGCCAGCAGTGACGTCGGAGGGGCGGGAGAGACCCAGTACTTC. Its translation: CASSDVGGAGETQYF.

The chain has TRBV5-6 and TRBJ2-1; D is possibly TRBD2 (5 bases). The V gene's germline CDR1 is SGHDT and CDR2 YYEEEE. Trimming pared 4 bases from V and 9 bases from J, leaving 8 bases between. The CDR3 loop spans 11 amino acids. CDR3 in DNA: TGTGCCAGCAGCCGGGAACTTGAGCAGTTCTTC. Its translation is CASSRELEQFF.

The chain combines TRBV30 with TRBJ1-1, with D unclear. V was clipped by 6 bases and J by 0 bases, with 8 bases between them. The CDR3 consists of 12 residues. The germline V gene has CDR1 GTSNPN and CDR2 SVGIG (reference sequence). CDR3 sequence: CACQLLNTEAFF. CDR3 coding DNA: TGTGCCTGCCAACTATTGAACACTGAAGCTTTCTTT. Together with reference TRBV30 and TRBJ1-1, the CDR3 gives the full variable domain: SQTIHQWPATLVQPVGSPLSLECTVEGTSNPNLYWYRQAAGRGLQLLFYSVGIGQISSEVPQNLSASRPQDRQFILSSKKLLLSDSGFYLCACQLLNTEAFFGQGTRLTVV.

The rearrangement uses TRBV7-3 and TRBJ2-3; TRBD2 is a possible D gene (5 bases). CDR3 length equals 17 residues. In germline, CDR1 is SGHTA, CDR2 FQGTGA. Between the trimmed V and J ends, which lost 2 bases and 5 bases, there was a span of 20 bases. CDR3 bases: TGTGCCAGCAGCTTATCGGTCGGGTTAGCGAAAGGAGATACGCAGTATTTT. Translated, it gives CASSLSVGLAKGDTQYF.